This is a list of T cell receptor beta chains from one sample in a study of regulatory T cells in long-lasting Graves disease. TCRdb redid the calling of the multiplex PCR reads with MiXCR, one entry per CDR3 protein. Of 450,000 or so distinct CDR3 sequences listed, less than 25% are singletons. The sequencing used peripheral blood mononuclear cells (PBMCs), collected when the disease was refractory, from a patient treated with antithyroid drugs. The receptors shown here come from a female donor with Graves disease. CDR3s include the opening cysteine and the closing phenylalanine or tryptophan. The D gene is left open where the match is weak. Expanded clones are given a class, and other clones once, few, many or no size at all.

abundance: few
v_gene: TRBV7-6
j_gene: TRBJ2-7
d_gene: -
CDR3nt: TGTGCCAGCAGCTCGTTAGCCTCCTCCGAGCAGTACTTC
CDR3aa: CASSSLASSEQYF

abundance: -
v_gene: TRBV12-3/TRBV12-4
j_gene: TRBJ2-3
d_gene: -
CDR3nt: TGTGCCAGCACCCCGGGTCTGAGGACAGATACGCAGTATTTT
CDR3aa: CASTPGLRTDTQYF

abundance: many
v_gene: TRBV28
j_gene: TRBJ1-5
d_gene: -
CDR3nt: TGTGCCAGCAGTTTTCTCGGAGACAGGAGACATCAGCCCCAGCATTTT
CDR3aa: CASSFLGDRRHQPQHF

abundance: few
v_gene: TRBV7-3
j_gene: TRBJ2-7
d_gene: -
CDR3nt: TGTGCCAGCAGCCCTCGTTCCAGGACAGAGCAGTACTTC
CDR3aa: CASSPRSRTEQYF

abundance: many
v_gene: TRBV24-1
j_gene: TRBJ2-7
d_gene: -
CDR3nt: TGTGCCACCAGTGATACGGGATCCTACGAGCAGTACTTC
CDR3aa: CATSDTGSYEQYF

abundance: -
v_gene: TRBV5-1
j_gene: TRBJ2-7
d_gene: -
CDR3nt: TGCGCCAGCAGCGAGTTGACAGTCGTTCGACACGAGCAGTACTTC
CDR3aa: CASSELTVVRHEQYF

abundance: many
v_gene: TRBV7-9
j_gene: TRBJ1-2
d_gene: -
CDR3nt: TGTGCCAGCAGCTCTCTTTTCCGGTACGGTGATGGCTACACCTTC
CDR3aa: CASSSLFRYGDGYTF

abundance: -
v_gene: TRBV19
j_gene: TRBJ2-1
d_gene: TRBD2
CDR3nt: TGTGCCAGTAGTCTCGGGACTAGCGGGCCCTCCTACAATGAGCAGTTCTTC
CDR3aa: CASSLGTSGPSYNEQFF

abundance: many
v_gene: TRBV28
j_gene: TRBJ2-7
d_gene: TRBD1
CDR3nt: TGTGCCAGCAGCGGGGTGGGACAGACAAACTACGAGCAGTACTTC
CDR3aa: CASSGVGQTNYEQYF

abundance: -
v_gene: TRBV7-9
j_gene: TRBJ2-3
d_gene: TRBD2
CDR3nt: TGTGCCAGCAGCGGGACTAGCGGATATAGCACAGATACGCAGTATTTT
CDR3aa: CASSGTSGYSTDTQYF

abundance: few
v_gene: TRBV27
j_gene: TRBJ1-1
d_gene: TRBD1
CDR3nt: TGTGCCAGCAGTTGGACAGGGCAAACTGAAGCTTTCTTT
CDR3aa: CASSWTGQTEAFF

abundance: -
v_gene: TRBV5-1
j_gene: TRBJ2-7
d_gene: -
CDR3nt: TGCGCCAGCAGCTTGGGCTTTAGCGGACTCTACGAGCAGTACTTC
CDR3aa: CASSLGFSGLYEQYF

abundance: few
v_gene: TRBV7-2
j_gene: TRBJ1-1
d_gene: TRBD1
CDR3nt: TGTGCCAGCAGCTACGAGCCGGACAGGCTCTCACCTGTGTGGACTGAAGCTTTCTTT
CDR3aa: CASSYEPDRLSPVWTEAFF

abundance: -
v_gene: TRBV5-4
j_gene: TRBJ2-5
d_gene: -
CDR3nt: TGTGCCAGCAGCCCAACCGGACTATCCGCAGTATTCCAAGAGACCCAGTACTTC
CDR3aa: CASSPTGLSAVFQETQYF

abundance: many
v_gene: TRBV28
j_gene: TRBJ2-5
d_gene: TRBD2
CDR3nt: TGTGCCAGCTGGGGGGGGGAGACCCAGTACTTC
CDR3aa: CASWGGETQYF

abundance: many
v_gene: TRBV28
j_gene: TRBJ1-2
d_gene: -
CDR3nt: TGTGCCAGCAAGGGGCTCGGATCTAACTATGGCTACACCTTC
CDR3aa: CASKGLGSNYGYTF

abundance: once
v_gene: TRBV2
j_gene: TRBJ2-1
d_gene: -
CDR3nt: TGTGCCAGCAGATATCCCGGTCGGTCCTACAATGAGCAGTTCTTC
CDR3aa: CASRYPGRSYNEQFF

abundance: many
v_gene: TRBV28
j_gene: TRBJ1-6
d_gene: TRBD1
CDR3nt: TGTGCCAGCAGACGTGAGCAGGGGGTGTATTCACCCCTCCACTTT
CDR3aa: CASRREQGVYSPLHF

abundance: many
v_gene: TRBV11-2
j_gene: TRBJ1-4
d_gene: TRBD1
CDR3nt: TGTGCCAGCAGCTCAAGGGGGCGCGGGAATGAAAAACTGTTTTTT
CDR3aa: CASSSRGRGNEKLFF

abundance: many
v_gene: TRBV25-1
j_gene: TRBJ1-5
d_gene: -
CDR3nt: TGTGCCAGCAGTTCAGTTATCAATCAGCCCCAGCATTTT
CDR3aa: CASSSVINQPQHF

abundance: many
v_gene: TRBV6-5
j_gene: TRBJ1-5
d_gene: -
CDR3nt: TGTGCCAGCAGTTACCTCGGACGGACCGGGAATCAGCCCCAGCATTTT
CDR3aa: CASSYLGRTGNQPQHF

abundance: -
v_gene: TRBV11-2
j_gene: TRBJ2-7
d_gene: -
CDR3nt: TGTGCCAGCAGCTTAGATTGGGGGAGTCTATACGAGCAGTACTTC
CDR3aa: CASSLDWGSLYEQYF

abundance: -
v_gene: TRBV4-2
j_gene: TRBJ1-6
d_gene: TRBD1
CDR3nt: TGTGCCAGCAGCCCTCAAGCGGTACAGGGGGGGTCACCCCTCCACTTT
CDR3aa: CASSPQAVQGGSPLHF